Sequencing of this TCR beta chain was carried out in a study of blood T cells in healthy people across ages. Study-level results: Diversity was higher, and naive CD4+ cells more numerous, in long-lived donors than in aged donors. When one million T cells were used, diversity estimates were thought to be underestimates. The lack of PBMC sorting stopped any conclusive naive versus antigen-experienced comparison.

V shed 0 bases and J shed 5 bases, with 16 bases lying between them. The germline V gene has CDR1 KGHSH and CDR2 LQKENI. This CDR3 is 16 amino acids long. Total RNA was extracted at no less than 5 micrograms per sample. A J-beta primer mix and a sample-barcoded 5' primer were used in a second PCR of roughly 6 to 11 cycles. MiXCR, run by TCRdb on the 5' RACE reads, gives a single entry per CDR3 protein. Of 700,000 to 950,000 distinct CDR3 sequences in the sample, roughly two fifths were seen once. This clonotype showed up just once. Antigen specificity is unknown. The material sequenced was blood. The V gene is TRBV18, the J gene TRBJ1-1; tentatively, D is TRBD1 (5 bases). This TCR was sampled from a woman aged 60 to 75 in good health. CDR3 residues: CASSPPNLGEGTEAFF. The CDR3 DNA reads as TGTGCCAGCTCACCACCTAATCTAGGGGAGGGGACTGAAGCTTTCTTT.